This T cell receptor (beta chain) is drawn from a study of blood T cell repertoires in COVID-19. About the study: Sources were T cells, B-cell-depleted T cells, or PBMCs; the material itself was cDNA or gDNA.

CDR3 length: 19 amino acids. Germline CDR1 reads SNHLY; CDR2 reads FYNNEI. The V gene lost 2 bases and the J gene lost 0 bases, with 19 bases spanning the gap. Across 24 US areas, participants ranged in age from roughly 18 to 89 years. Profiled with immunoSEQ multiplex PCR; TCRdb holds only in-frame clones, not every one. Altogether approximately 380,000 clones are present, about 89% being singletons, with the ten largest covering 0.86%. This clone has a single count. Material: PBMCs or T cells enriched from blood (not recorded which). The chain combines TRBV2 with TRBJ2-2, with TRBD2 as a possible D gene (6 bases). The receptor was isolated from a woman in her thirties or forties who had been exposed to COVID-19. The CDR3 reads CASSEYGGTTTANTGELFF. In DNA form, the CDR3 reads TGTGCCAGCAGTGAATATGGGGGGACGACTACCGCGAACACCGGGGAGCTGTTTTTT.